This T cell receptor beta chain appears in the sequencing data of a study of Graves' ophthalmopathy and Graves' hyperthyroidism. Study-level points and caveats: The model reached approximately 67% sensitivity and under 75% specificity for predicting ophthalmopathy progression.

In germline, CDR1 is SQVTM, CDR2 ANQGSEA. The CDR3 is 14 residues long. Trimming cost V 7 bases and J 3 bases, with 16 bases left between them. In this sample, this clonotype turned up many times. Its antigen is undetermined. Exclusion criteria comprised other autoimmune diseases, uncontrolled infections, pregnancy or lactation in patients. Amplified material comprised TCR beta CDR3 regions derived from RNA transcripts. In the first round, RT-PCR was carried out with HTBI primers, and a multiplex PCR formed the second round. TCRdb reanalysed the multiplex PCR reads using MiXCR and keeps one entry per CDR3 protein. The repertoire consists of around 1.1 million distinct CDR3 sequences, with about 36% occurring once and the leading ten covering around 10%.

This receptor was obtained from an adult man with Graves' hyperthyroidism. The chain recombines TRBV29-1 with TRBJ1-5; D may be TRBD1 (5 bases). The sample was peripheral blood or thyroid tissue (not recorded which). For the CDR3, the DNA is TGCAGCGCAGTTACTCAGGGAATCAATCAGCCCCAGCATTTT. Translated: CSAVTQGINQPQHF.